This T cell receptor (beta chain) was sequenced in a study of OX40 agonist ivuxolimab in advanced cancers. About the study: Cohort: approximately 83% men, mean age approximately 66, aged about 23 to 80. General observations from the study: Relative to CD4+ cells, CD8+ T cells on average had more expanded clones. Blood T cells, both CD4+ and CD8+, expanded clonally by week 6 at 0.1 to 3.0 mg/kg.

With baseline, cycle 4 day 1, and cycle 7 day 1 as timepoints, blood was sampled. The repertoire was sequenced with immunoSEQ multiplex PCR; TCRdb's copy has only in-frame clones and lacks some. The sample lists approximately 49,000 clones, around 80% occurring once. The CDR3 is 16 amino acids. Germline assignment: CDR1 SSHAT and CDR2 FNYEAQ (reference sequence). In the case of this clone: Its matching antigen is unknown. Its ends do not fully match the called genes, so a read error is possible.

Here the sequenced sample was CD4+ or CD8+ T cells sorted from blood, taken in a trial of the OX40 agonist ivuxolimab. The chain employs TRBV7-7 and TRBJ2-1; 11 bases line up with TRBD2. This receptor was identified in an adult with an advanced solid tumor such as melanoma, head and neck, liver or kidney cancer. CDR3 coding DNA: TGTGCTAGCAGCCGAGGAGTTAGCGGGGGGGCCGAGGTCCAGTTCTTC. Amino acid sequence: CASSRGVSGGAEVQFF.